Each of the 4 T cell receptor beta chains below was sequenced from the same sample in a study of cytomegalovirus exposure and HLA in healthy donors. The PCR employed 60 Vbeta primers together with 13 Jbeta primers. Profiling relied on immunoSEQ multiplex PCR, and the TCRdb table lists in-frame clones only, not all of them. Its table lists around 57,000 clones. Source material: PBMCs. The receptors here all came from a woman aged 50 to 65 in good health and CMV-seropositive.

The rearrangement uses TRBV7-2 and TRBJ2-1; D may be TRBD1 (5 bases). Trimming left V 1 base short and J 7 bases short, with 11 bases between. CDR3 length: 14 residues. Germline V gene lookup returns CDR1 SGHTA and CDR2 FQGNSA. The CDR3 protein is CASSLVSRANEQFF. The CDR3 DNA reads TGTGCCAGCAGCTTAGTTTCCAGGGCGAATGAGCAGTTCTTC. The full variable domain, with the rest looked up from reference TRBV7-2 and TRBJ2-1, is GAGVSQSPSNKVTEKGKDVELRCDPISGHTALYWYRQSLGQGLEFLIYFQGNSAPDKSGLPSDRFSAERTGGSVSTLTIQRTQQEDSAVYLCASSLVSRANEQFFGPGTRLTVL.

CDR3 loop: CASSPGTGSTNEQFF. CDR3 coding DNA: TGTGCCAGCAGTCCCGGGACAGGGTCAACCAATGAGCAGTTCTTC. The chain has TRBV6-5 and TRBJ2-1, with TRBD1 matching over 9 bases. The trim removed 5 bases at V and 6 bases at J, leaving 8 bases unmatched. The V gene's germline CDR1 is MNHEY and CDR2 SVGAGI. There are 15 residues in the CDR3.

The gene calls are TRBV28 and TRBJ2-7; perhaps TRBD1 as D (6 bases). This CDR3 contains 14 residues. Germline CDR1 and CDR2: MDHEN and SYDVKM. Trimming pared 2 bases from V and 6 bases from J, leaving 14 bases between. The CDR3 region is CASSLHQGMGEQYF. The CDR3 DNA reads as TGTGCCAGCAGTTTACATCAGGGGATGGGCGAGCAGTACTTC.

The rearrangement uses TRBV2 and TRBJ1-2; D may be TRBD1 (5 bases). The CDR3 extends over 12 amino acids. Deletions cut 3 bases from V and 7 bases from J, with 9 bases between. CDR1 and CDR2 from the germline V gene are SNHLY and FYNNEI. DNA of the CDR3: TGTGCCAGCAGTGAGGGGGGAGGTGGCTACACCTTC. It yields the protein CASSEGGGGYTF.